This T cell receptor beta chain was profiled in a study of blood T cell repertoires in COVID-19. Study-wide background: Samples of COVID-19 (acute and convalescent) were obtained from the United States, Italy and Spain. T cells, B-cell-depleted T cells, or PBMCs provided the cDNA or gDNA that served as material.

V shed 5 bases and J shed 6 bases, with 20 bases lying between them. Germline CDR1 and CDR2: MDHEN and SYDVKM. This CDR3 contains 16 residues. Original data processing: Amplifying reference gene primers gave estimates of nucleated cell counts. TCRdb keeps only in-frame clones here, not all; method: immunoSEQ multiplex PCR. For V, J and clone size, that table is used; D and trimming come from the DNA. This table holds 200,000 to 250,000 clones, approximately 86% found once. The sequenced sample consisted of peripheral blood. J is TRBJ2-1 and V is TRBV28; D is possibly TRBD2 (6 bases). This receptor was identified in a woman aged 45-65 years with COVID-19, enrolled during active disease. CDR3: CASSPVDGGPANEQFF. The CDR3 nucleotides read TGTGCCAGCAGTCCGGTGGACGGAGGGCCAGCCAATGAGCAGTTCTTC.